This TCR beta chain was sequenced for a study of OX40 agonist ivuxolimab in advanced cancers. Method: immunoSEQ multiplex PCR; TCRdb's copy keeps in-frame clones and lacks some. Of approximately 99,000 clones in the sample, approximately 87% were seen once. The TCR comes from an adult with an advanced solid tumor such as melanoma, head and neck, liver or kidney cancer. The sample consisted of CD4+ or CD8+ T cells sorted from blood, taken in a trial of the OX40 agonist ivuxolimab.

In DNA form, the CDR3 reads TGCGCCAGCAGCCAAGATCTTTCTAGCGGGGGCTACAATGAGCAGTTCTTC. This gives the protein CASSQDLSSGGYNEQFF. This rearrangement joins TRBV4-1 to TRBJ2-1; 10 bases match TRBD2. The CDR3 spans 17 residues. J gave up 3 bases and V 0 bases, and 5 bases lay outside the gene matches. CDR1 is MGHRA, CDR2 YSYEKL, per germline.